What follows are 5 T cell receptor beta chains derived from one specimen sequenced in a study of cytomegalovirus exposure and HLA in healthy donors. The PCR had 60 Vbeta and 13 Jbeta primers. TCRdb keeps only in-frame clones here, not all; method: immunoSEQ multiplex PCR. Of 150,000 to 200,000 clones listed, around 87% are singletons. Sequences were obtained from PBMCs. The receptor source for this set is a boy between 2 and 10 years old in good health and CMV-seronegative.

The CDR3 DNA follows: TGTGCCAGCAGTTACTATCAGGGGGACGACTATGGCTACACCTTC. Its translation is CASSYYQGDDYGYTF. This chain joins TRBV6-6 and TRBJ1-2, with 7 bases identical to TRBD1. After removal of 1 base from V and 3 bases from J, the junction contained 5 bases not matched to a gene. The CDR3 contains 15 residues. Germline-derived CDR1 and CDR2 are MNHNY and SVGAGI (reference sequence).

This clone was counted only a few times. The chain uses TRBV4-1 and TRBJ1-1; D not certain. V lost 1 base to trimming and J lost 7 bases, with 7 bases between them. This CDR3 is built from 12 residues. Germline values: CDR1 MGHRA, CDR2 YSYEKL. CDR3 protein: CASSQGTFEAFF. The CDR3, as DNA: TGCGCCAGCAGCCAAGGAACATTTGAAGCTTTCTTT.

This chain connects TRBV14 to TRBJ2-7; no firm D call. Deletions cut 4 bases from V and 7 bases from J, with 11 bases between. There are 12 residues in the CDR3. CDR1 is SGHDN, CDR2 FVKESK, per germline. In DNA, the CDR3 is TGTGCCAGCAGCCCCCGTCTCGGGGAGCAGTACTTC. Translating gives CASSPRLGEQYF.

The chain couples TRBV5-8 to TRBJ1-2, with D uncertain. The V gene lost 0 bases and the J gene lost 2 bases, with 5 bases spanning the gap. Looked up from germline, CDR1 is SGHTS and CDR2 is YDEGEE. The CDR3 has 13 residues. The CDR3 reads CASSLVLNYGYTF. The DNA for the CDR3 is TGTGCCAGCAGCTTGGTGCTAAACTATGGCTACACCTTC.

The chain carries TRBV5-1 and TRBJ2-3, with 11 bases fitting TRBD2. The CDR3 length is 15 residues. Germline V gene sequence: CDR1 SGHRS, CDR2 YFSETQ. V lost 4 bases, J lost 3 bases, and 4 bases stayed unmatched. For the CDR3, the DNA is TGCGCCAGCAGCATAGGACTAGCGGGTACAGATACGCAGTATTTT. Translation: CASSIGLAGTDTQYF.